The 19 T cell receptor beta chains below were found in one sample sequenced in a study of T cells in Graves' hyperthyroidism and ophthalmopathy. Regions amplified from RNA transcripts were the TCR beta CDR3 regions. Primed by the HTBI set, a first-round RT-PCR was run on the TCR CDR3. From the multiplex PCR reads, TCRdb called clonotypes with MiXCR, one entry per CDR3 protein. Of about 640,000 distinct CDR3 sequences listed, roughly 20% are singletons. Sequencing used blood. The receptors were sampled from a man aged 30 to 39 with Graves' ophthalmopathy.

This clonotype turned up a few times. This chain joins TRBV20-1 and TRBJ1-6; TRBD1 might be the D (6 bases). The V end was cut by 6 bases, the J end by 8 bases, with 11 bases between. CDR3 size: 12 residues. Germline lookup yields CDR1 DFQATT and CDR2 SNEGSKA (reference sequence). CDR3 nucleotides: TGCAGTGCCGGGACAACCGATTCACCCCTCCACTTT. It encodes CSAGTTDSPLHF.

Many counts were recorded for this clonotype. The chain employs TRBV7-2 and TRBJ1-1, with D perhaps TRBD1 (5 bases). CDR1 SGHTA and CDR2 FQGNSA come from the germline V gene. V was clipped by 7 bases and J by 1 base, with 19 bases between them. The length of the CDR3 is 16 residues. The CDR3 region has the DNA TGTGCCAGCATCCCGGCCCTCAGGGCCAAGAACACTGAAGCTTTCTTT. It is translated as CASIPALRAKNTEAFF.

This chain connects TRBV11-2 to TRBJ2-7; no definite D call. The germline V gene encodes CDR1 SGHAT and CDR2 FQNNGV. This CDR3 is 22 amino acids long. V was pared by 1 base and J by 2 bases, with 33 bases between. CDR3 protein: CASSLGRRIGENIKLGTYEQYF. The CDR3 nucleotides are TGTGCCAGCAGCTTAGGTCGGCGGATAGGCGAAAACATAAAGTTGGGCACCTACGAGCAGTACTTC.

The sample holds many counts of this clonotype. The chain links TRBV7-9 to TRBJ2-2; tentatively, D is TRBD2 (6 bases). The CDR3 totals 14 residues. Germline CDR1 is SEHNR and CDR2 is FQNEAQ (reference sequence). V lost 5 bases and J lost 6, with 13 bases in between. CDR3 in amino acids: CASSQRDSPGELFF. CDR3 DNA: TGTGCCAGCAGCCAAAGGGACTCCCCCGGGGAGCTGTTTTTT. The variable domain in full, with the rest retrieved from reference TRBV7-9 and TRBJ2-2, is DTGVSQNPRHKITKRGQNVTFRCDPISEHNRLYWYRQTLGQGPEFLTYFQNEAQLEKSRLLSDRFSAERPKGSFSTLEIQRTEQGDSAMYLCASSQRDSPGELFFGEGSRLTVL.

The rearrangement joins TRBV28 to TRBJ2-7; 10 bases are a match to TRBD2. V shed 6 bases, J shed 2 bases, and the junction held 4 bases outside the gene matches. The CDR3 extends over 14 amino acids. Germline values: CDR1 MDHEN, CDR2 SYDVKM. CDR3 in amino acids: CASRLAGDPYEQYF. The DNA of the CDR3 is TGTGCCAGCAGGCTAGCGGGAGACCCCTACGAGCAGTACTTC.

The gene calls are TRBV9 and TRBJ2-5, with 10 positions matching TRBD2. CDR3 size: 15 residues. CDR1 is SGDLS, CDR2 YYNGEE, per germline. V lost 4 bases and J lost 5; bases outside the gene matches: 8. CDR3 residues: CASSQRAGGPETQYF. The CDR3 region has the DNA TGTGCCAGCAGCCAGCGAGCGGGAGGGCCGGAGACCCAGTACTTC.

A note on this clonotype: A far more abundant clone sits one base away, making this likely a read error. The rearrangement joins TRBV27 to TRBJ2-2; D call uncertain. Per the germline V gene, CDR1 is MNHEY and CDR2 is SMNVEV (reference sequence). This CDR3 region has 11 residues. CDR3 DNA sequence: TGTGCCGGCAGCAGCACCGGGGAGCTGTTTTTT. Amino acid sequence: CAGSSTGELFF.

This clonotype was observed a few times. The rearrangement links TRBV12-3 or TRBV12-4 to TRBJ1-1; no reliable D call. The ends were cut back, 7 bases at V and 6 bases at J, with 21 bases in the middle. The CDR3 is 15 residues long. CDR3 in amino acids: CASTPPDGPAAEAFF. CDR3 bases: TGTGCCAGCACCCCCCCGGACGGGCCGGCCGCTGAAGCTTTCTTT.

This clonotype was observed a few times. The CDR3 loop is CASSLNPDEQFF. CDR3 bases: TGTGCCAGCAGTTTAAACCCCGATGAGCAGTTCTTC. The chain couples TRBV27 to TRBJ2-1; no reliable D call. The V end lost 2 bases, the J end lost 8 bases, and 7 bases lay between the germline ends. Germline assignment: CDR1 MNHEY and CDR2 SMNVEV (reference sequence). This CDR3 has 12 residues.

This clonotype was counted only a few times. J is TRBJ2-1 and V is TRBV7-9; 7 bases are a match to TRBD2. The germline gives CDR1 SEHNR, CDR2 FQNEAQ (reference sequence). Trimming at V came to 5 bases and at J to 5 bases, leaving 6 bases not matched to a gene. The length of the CDR3 is 14 residues. The CDR3 DNA follows: TGTGCCAGCAGCCCACCGGGACTACACAATGAGCAGTTCTTC. This sequence encodes CASSPPGLHNEQFF. Together with reference TRBV7-9 and TRBJ2-1, the CDR3 gives the full variable domain: DTGVSQNPRHKITKRGQNVTFRCDPISEHNRLYWYRQTLGQGPEFLTYFQNEAQLEKSRLLSDRFSAERPKGSFSTLEIQRTEQGDSAMYLCASSPPGLHNEQFFGPGTRLTVL.

This chain connects TRBV28 to TRBJ2-2; TRBD1 matches at 8 bases. The CDR3 has 16 amino acids. J lost 3 bases, V lost 5 bases, and 8 bases had no gene match. Germline CDR1 reads MDHEN; CDR2 reads SYDVKM. The CDR3 region has the DNA TGTGCCAGCAGTCAAGTTGGACAGGGTGACACCGGGGAGCTGTTTTTT. This sequence encodes CASSQVGQGDTGELFF.

This clonotype was seen a few times. The J gene is TRBJ1-1, the V gene TRBV5-8; 7 bases align to TRBD1. Per the germline V gene, CDR1 is SGHTS and CDR2 is YDEGEE. V trimming: 0 bases; J trimming: 8 bases; junction bases outside the gene matches: 7. This CDR3 is 14 amino acids long. CDR3: CASSLGGGFREAFF. For the CDR3, the DNA is TGTGCCAGCAGCTTGGGAGGGGGCTTTAGGGAAGCTTTCTTT.

This clonotype was seen ten or more times. This sequence joins TRBV5-1 and TRBJ2-3; D is ambiguous. Germline lookup yields CDR1 SGHRS and CDR2 YFSETQ. This CDR3 is built from 11 residues. Trimming cost V 5 bases and J 8 bases, with 9 bases left between them. In nucleotides, the CDR3 is TGCGCCAGCAGGAAAGAAGGTACGCAGTATTTT. It specifies CASRKEGTQYF.

In regard to this clonotype: This sequence may be a read error, since a much larger clone differs from it by one base. Here the CDR3 reads CASSVVRDNTCEQYF. CDR3 DNA: TGTGCCAGCAGTGTTGTCCGGGACAATACCTGCGAGCAGTACTTC. The chain carries TRBV6-2 or TRBV6-3 and TRBJ2-7; possibly TRBD1 for D (6 bases). This CDR3 spans 15 amino acids. V lost 5 bases and J 6 bases, leaving 20 bases between the germline ends. Germline CDR1 is MNHEY and CDR2 is SVGEGT.

The chain couples TRBV27 to TRBJ2-4; D gene uncertain. Between the trimmed V and J ends, which lost 6 bases and 0 bases, there was a span of 9 bases. The CDR3 is 14 amino acids. Looked up from germline, CDR1 is MNHEY and CDR2 is SMNVEV (reference sequence). The CDR3 reads CASSSTRAKNIQYF. CDR3 DNA: TGTGCCAGCAGCTCTACTCGAGCCAAAAACATTCAGTACTTC.

This clonotype was recorded at least ten times. The chain is built from TRBV6-2 or TRBV6-3 and TRBJ2-5, with TRBD1 as a possible D gene (5 bases). V was pared by 0 bases and J by 5 bases, with 7 bases between. Germline assignment: CDR1 MNHEY and CDR2 SVGEGT. The CDR3 runs 13 residues. This CDR3 reads CASSYSNRETQYF. The CDR3 region has the DNA TGTGCCAGCAGTTACTCAAACAGGGAGACCCAGTACTTC.

The rearrangement uses TRBV29-1 and TRBJ2-2; TRBD2 matches 7 bases. The V gene's germline CDR1 is SQVTM and CDR2 ANQGSEA. V shed 6 bases and J 5 bases; nucleotides not matched to a gene: 12. The CDR3 extends over 15 amino acids. The chain's CDR3 is CSVQPAGAGTGELFF. The DNA of the CDR3 is TGCAGCGTCCAACCCGCGGGAGCAGGGACCGGGGAGCTGTTTTTT.

The chain has TRBV28 and TRBJ2-2; no firm D call. The CDR3 runs to 16 residues. Per germline, CDR1 MDHEN and CDR2 SYDVKM. Trimming cost V 5 bases and J 10 bases, with 23 bases left between them. The CDR3 region has the DNA TGTGCCAGCAGTCCGATGTCCATCTACAATCTCGAGGAGCTGTTTTTT. As protein: CASSPMSIYNLEELFF.

The chain uses TRBV4-3 and TRBJ1-2; D unclear. Trimming pared 4 bases from V and 10 bases from J, leaving 13 bases between. CDR3 size: 12 residues. Germline V lookup: CDR1 LGHNA, CDR2 YSLEER. The chain's CDR3 is CASSLYAGDYTF. The CDR3 DNA reads as TGCGCCAGCAGCCTCTACGCGGGAGACTACACCTTC.